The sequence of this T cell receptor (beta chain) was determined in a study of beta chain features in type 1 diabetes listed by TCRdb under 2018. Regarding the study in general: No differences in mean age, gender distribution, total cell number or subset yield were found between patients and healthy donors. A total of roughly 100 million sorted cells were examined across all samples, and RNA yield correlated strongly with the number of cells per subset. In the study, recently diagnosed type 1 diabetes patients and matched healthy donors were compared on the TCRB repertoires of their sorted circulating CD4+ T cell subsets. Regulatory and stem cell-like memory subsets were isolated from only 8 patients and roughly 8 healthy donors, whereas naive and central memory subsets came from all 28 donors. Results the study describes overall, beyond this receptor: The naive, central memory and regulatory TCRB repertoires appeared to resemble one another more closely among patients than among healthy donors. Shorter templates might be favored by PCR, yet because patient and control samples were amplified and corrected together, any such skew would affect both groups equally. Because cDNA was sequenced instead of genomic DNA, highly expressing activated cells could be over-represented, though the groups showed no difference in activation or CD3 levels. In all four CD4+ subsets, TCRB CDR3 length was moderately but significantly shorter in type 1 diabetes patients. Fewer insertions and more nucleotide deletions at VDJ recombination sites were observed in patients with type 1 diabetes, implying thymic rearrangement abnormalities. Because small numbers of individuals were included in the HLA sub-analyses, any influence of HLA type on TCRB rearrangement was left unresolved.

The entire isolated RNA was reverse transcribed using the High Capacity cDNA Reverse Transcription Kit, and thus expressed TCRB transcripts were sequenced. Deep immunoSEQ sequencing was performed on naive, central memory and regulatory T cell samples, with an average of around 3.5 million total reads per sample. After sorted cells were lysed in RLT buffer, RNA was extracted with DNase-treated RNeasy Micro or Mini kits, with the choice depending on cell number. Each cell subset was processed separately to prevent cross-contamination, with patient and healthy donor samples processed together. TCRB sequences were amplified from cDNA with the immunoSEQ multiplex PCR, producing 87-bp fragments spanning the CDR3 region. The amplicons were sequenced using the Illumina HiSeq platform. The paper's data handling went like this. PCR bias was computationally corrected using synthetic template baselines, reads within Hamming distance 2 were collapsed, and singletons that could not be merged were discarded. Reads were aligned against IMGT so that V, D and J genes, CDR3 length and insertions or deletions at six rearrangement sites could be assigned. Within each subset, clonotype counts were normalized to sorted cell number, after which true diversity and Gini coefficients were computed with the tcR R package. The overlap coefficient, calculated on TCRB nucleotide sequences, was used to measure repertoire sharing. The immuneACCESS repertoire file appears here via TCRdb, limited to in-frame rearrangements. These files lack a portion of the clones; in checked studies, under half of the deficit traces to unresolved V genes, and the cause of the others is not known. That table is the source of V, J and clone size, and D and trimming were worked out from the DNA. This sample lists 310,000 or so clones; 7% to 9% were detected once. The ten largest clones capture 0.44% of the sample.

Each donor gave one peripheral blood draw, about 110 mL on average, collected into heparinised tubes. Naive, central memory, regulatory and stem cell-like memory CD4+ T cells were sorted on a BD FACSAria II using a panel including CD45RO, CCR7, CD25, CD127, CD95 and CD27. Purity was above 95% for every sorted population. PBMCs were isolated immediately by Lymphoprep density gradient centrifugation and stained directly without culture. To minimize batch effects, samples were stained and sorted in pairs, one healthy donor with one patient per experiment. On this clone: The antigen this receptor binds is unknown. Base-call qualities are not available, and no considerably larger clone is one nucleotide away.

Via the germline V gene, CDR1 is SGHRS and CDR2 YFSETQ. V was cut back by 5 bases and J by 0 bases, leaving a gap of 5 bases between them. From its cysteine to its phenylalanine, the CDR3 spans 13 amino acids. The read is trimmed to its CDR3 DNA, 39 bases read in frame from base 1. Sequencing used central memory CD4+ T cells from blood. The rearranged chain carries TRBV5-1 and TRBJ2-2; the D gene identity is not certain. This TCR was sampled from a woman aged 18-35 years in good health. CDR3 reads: CASRQTNTGELFF. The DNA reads TGCGCCAGCAGACAGACGAACACCGGGGAGCTGTTTTTT.